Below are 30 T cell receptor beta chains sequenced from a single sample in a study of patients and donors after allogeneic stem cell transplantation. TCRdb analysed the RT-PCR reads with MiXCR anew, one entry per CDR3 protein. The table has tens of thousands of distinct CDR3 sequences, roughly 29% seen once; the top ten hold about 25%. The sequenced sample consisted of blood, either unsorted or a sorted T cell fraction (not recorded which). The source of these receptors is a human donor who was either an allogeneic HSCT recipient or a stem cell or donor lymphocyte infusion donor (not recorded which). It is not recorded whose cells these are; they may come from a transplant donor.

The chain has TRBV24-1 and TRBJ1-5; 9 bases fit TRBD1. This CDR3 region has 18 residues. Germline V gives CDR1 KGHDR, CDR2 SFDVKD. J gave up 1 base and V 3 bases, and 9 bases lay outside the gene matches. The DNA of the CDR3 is TGTGCCACCAGTGATCCCCGGACAGGGGATCGAAGCAATCAGCCCCAGCATTTT. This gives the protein CATSDPRTGDRSNQPQHF.

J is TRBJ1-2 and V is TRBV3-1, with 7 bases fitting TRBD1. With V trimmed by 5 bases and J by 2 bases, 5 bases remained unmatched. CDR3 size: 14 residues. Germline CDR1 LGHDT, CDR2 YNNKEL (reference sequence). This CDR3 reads CASSSPGQNYGYTF. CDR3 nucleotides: TGTGCCAGCAGCTCTCCGGGACAGAACTATGGCTACACCTTC.

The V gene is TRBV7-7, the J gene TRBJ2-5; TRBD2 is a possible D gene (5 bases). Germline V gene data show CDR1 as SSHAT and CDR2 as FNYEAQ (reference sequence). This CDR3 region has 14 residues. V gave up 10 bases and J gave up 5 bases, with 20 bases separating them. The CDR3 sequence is CATAPRFGGETQYF. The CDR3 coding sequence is TGTGCCACTGCCCCCCGGTTCGGCGGGGAGACCCAGTACTTC.

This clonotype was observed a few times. The CDR3 bases are TGTGCCAGCAGCGCCCGAGGACGGGATACGCAGTATTTT. It yields the protein CASSARGRDTQYF. This chain uses TRBV9 with TRBJ2-3; D unresolved. Germline CDR1 is SGDLS and CDR2 is YYNGEE. V gave up 3 bases and J gave up 6 bases, with 11 bases separating them. This CDR3 comprises 13 residues.

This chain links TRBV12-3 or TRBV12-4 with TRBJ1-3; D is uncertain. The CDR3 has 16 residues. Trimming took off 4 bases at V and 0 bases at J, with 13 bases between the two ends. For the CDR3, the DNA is TGTGCCAGCAGTTACCGGCGGACCTTCTCTGGAAACACCATATATTTT. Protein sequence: CASSYRRTFSGNTIYF.

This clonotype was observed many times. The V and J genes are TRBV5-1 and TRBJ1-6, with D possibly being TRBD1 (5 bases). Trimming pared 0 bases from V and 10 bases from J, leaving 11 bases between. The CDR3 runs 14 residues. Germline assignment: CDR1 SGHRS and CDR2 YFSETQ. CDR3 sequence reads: CASSLEGWGSPLHF. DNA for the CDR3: TGCGCCAGCAGCTTGGAAGGGTGGGGGTCACCCCTCCACTTT. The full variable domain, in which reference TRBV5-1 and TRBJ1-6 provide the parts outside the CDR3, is KAGVTQTPRYLIKTRGQQVTLSCSPISGHRSVSWYQQTPGQGLQFLFEYFSETQRNKGNFPGRFSGRQFSNSRSEMNVSTLELGDSALYLCASSLEGWGSPLHFGNGTRLTVT.

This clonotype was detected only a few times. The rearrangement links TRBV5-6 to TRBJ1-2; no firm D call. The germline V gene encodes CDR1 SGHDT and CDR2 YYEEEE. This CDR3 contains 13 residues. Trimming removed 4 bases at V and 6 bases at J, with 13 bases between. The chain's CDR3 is CASSEPFRDGYTF. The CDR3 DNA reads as TGTGCCAGCAGCGAGCCCTTCCGGGATGGCTACACCTTC.

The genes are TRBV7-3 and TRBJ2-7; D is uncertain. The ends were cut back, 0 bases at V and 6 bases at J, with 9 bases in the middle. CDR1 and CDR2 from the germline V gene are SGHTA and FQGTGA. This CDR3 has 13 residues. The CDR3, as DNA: TGTGCCAGCAGCTTAACGGGCAGCCTCGAGCAGTACTTC. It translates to CASSLTGSLEQYF.

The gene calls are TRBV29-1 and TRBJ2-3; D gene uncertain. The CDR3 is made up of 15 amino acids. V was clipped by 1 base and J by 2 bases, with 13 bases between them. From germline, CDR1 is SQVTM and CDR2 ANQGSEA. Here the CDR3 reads CSVEVILDATDTQYF. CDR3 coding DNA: TGCAGCGTTGAAGTTATCCTCGATGCCACAGATACGCAGTATTTT.

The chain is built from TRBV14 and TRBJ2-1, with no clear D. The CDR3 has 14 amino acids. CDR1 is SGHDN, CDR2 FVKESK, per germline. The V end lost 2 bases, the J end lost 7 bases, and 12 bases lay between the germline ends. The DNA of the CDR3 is TGTGCCAGCAGCCAAATCCTACCTGGGAATGAGCAGTTCTTC. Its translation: CASSQILPGNEQFF.

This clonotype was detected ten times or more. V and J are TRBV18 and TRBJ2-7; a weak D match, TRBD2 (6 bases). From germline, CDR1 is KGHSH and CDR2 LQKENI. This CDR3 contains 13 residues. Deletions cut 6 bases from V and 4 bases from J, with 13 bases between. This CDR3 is CASSPGEMYEQYF. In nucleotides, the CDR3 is TGTGCCAGCTCGCCGGGAGAGATGTACGAGCAGTACTTC.

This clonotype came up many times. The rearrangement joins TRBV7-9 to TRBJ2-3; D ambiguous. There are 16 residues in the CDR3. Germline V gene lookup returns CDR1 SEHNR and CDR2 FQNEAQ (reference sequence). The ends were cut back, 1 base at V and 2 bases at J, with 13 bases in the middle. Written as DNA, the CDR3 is TGTGCCAGCAGCTTAGGATTCGAGGCTTTCACAGATACGCAGTATTTT. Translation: CASSLGFEAFTDTQYF.

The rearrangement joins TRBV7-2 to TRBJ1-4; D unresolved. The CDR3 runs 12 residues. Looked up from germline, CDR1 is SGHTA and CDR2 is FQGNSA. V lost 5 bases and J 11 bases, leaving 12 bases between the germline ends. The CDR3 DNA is TGTGCCAGCAGCCCAGAGCCTGAGAAACTGTTTTTT. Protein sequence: CASSPEPEKLFF. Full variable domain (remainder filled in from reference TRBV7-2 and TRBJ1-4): GAGVSQSPSNKVTEKGKDVELRCDPISGHTALYWYRQSLGQGLEFLIYFQGNSAPDKSGLPSDRFSAERTGGSVSTLTIQRTQQEDSAVYLCASSPEPEKLFFGSGTQLSVL.

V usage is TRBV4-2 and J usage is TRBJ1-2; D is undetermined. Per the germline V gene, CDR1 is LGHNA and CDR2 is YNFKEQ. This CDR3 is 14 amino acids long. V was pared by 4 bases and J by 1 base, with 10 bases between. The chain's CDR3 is CASSPRENNYGYTF. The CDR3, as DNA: TGTGCCAGCAGCCCCCGGGAAAATAACTATGGCTACACCTTC.

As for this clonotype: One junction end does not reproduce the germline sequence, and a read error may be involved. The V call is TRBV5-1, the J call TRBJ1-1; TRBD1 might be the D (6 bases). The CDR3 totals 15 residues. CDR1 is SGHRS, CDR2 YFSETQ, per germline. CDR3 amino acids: CASSFQSFWDTEAFF. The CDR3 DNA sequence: TGCGCCAGCAGCTTTCAGTCATTTTGGGACACCGAAGCTTTCTTT.

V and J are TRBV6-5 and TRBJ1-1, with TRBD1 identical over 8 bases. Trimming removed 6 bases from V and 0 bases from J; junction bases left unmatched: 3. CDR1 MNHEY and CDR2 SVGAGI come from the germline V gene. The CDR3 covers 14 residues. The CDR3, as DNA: TGTGCCAGCAGCAGGACAGGGCTGAACACTGAAGCTTTCTTT. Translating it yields CASSRTGLNTEAFF.

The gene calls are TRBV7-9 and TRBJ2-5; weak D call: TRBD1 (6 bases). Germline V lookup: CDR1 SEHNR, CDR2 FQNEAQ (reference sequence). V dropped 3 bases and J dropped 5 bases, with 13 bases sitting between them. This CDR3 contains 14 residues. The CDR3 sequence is CASSFFSRGETQYF. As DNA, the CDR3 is TGTGCCAGCAGCTTTTTCTCCAGGGGCGAGACCCAGTACTTC.

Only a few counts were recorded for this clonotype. The chain's CDR3 is CASSLGAVPLHF. As DNA, the CDR3 is TGTGCCAGCAGCTTGGGCGCAGTTCCCCTCCACTTT. The chain has TRBV5-5 and TRBJ1-6; D is unresolved. Germline CDR1 SGHKS, CDR2 YYEKEE (reference sequence). This CDR3 region has 12 residues. V was pared by 0 bases and J by 13 bases, with 8 bases between. The full variable domain, its missing parts supplied by reference TRBV5-5 and TRBJ1-6, is DAGVTQSPTHLIKTRGQQVTLRCSPISGHKSVSWYQQVLGQGPQFIFQYYEKEERGRGNFPDRFSARQFPNYSSELNVNALLLGDSALYLCASSLGAVPLHFGNGTRLTVT.

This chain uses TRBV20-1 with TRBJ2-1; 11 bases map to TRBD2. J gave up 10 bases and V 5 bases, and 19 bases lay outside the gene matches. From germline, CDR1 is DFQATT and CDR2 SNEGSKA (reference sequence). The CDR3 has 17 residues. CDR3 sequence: CSAFSPIAGGGYSEQFF. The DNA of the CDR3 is TGCAGTGCTTTTTCTCCCATAGCGGGAGGGGGATACAGCGAGCAGTTCTTC.

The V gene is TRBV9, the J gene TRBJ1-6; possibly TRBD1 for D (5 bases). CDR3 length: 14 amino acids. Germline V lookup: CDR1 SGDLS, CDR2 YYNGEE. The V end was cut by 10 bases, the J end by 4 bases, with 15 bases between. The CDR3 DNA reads TGTGCCTCACAGGCGGGAAGGTATAATTCACCCCTCCACTTT. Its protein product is CASQAGRYNSPLHF.

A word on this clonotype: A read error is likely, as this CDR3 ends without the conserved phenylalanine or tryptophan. The CDR3 is CASSFRGRTSTDTQYL. The CDR3 DNA reads TGTGCCAGCAGCTTCAGAGGACGGACTAGCACAGATACGCAGTATTTG. The V gene is TRBV7-2, the J gene TRBJ2-3, with D tentatively TRBD2 (5 bases). Trimming removed 3 bases from V and 0 bases from J, with 13 bases in between. Germline V gene sequence: CDR1 SGHTA, CDR2 FQGNSA. This CDR3 is 16 amino acids long.

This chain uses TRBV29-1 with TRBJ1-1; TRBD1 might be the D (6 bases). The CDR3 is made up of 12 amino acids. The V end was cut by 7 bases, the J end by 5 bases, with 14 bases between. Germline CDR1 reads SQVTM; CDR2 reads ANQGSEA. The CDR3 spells CSAEEGGTEAFF. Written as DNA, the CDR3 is TGCAGCGCCGAGGAGGGGGGGACTGAAGCTTTCTTT.

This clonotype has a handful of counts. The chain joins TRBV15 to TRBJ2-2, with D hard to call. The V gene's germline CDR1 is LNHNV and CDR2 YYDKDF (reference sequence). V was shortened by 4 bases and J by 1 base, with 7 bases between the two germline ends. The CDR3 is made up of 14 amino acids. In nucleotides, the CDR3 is TGTGCCACCAGCATTCGGGTGAACACCGGGGAGCTGTTTTTT. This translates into CATSIRVNTGELFF.

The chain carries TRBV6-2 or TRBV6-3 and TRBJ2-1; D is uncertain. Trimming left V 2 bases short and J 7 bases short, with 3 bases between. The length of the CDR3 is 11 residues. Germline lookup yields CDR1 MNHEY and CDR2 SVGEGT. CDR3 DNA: TGTGCCAGCAGTTACGGGAATGAGCAGTTCTTC. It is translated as CASSYGNEQFF.

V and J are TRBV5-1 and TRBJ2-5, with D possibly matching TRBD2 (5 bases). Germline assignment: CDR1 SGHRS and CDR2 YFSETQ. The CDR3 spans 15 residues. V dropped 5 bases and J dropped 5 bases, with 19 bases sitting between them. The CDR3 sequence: CASSLGPSLLETQYF. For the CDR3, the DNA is TGCGCCAGCAGTCTAGGGCCTAGCCTCCTTGAGACCCAGTACTTC.

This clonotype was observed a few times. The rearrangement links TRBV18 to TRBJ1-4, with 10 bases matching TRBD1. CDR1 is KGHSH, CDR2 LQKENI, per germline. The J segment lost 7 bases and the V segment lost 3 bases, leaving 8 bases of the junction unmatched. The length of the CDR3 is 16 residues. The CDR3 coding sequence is TGTGCCAGCTCACCCCTAGTTGGGACAGGGGTTGAAAAACTGTTTTTT. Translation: CASSPLVGTGVEKLFF.

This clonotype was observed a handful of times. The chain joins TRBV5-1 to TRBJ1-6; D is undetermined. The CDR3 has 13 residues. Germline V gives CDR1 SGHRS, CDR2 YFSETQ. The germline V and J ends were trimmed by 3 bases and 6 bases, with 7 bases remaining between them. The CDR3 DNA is TGCGCCAGCAGCTGGGCCTCTAATTCACCCCTCCACTTT. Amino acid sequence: CASSWASNSPLHF.

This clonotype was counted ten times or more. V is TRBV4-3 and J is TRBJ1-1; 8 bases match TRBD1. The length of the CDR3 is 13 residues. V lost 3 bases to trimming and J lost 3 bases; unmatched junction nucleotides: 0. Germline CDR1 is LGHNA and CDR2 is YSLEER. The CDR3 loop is CASSQDRDTEAFF. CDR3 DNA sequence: TGCGCCAGCAGCCAGGACAGGGACACTGAAGCTTTCTTT.

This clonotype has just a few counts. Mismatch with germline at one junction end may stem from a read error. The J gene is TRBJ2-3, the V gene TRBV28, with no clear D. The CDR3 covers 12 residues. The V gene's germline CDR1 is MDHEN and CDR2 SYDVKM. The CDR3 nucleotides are TGTGCCAGCAGACGCGGCACTGATACGCAGTATTTT. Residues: CASRRGTDTQYF.

DNA of the CDR3: TGTGCCAGCTCACCAGATAAGACCAGGGGGGTTGCCCTTGGCTACACCTTC. It translates to CASSPDKTRGVALGYTF. The V gene is TRBV18, the J gene TRBJ1-2; the match to TRBD1 covers 7 bases. The trim removed 2 bases at V and 7 bases at J, leaving 16 bases unmatched. The CDR3 totals 17 residues. Germline values: CDR1 KGHSH, CDR2 LQKENI.